The text below deals with one TCR beta chain. Its antigen is not known. Amplification of TCR beta CDR3 regions was performed using RNA transcripts as template. An initial round of RT-PCR targeting the TCR CDR3 relied on the HTBI primer set. Using its own MiXCR run on the multiplex PCR reads, TCRdb lists one record per CDR3 protein. The sample records a few hundred thousand distinct CDR3 sequences, more than 11% being singletons. CDR3 length: 14 residues. V was trimmed by 3 bases and J by 0 bases, leaving 9 bases between them. Looked up from germline, CDR1 is LNHDA and CDR2 is SQIVND (reference sequence). Lactation, pregnancy, other autoimmune disease or uncontrolled infection excluded patients. The sample is drawn from a study of T cells in Graves' hyperthyroidism and ophthalmopathy. Study conclusions and caveats: Most thyroid clonotypes with frequency above 0.001 were detected in blood.

The V and J genes are TRBV19 and TRBJ2-7; D remains ambiguous. Sequenced: blood. The sequence came from a woman aged 30 to 39 with Graves' hyperthyroidism that later progressed to Graves' ophthalmopathy. In DNA form, the CDR3 reads TGTGCCAGTAGTATGTGGCAGAGCTCCTACGAGCAGTACTTC. Translated, it gives CASSMWQSSYEQYF.